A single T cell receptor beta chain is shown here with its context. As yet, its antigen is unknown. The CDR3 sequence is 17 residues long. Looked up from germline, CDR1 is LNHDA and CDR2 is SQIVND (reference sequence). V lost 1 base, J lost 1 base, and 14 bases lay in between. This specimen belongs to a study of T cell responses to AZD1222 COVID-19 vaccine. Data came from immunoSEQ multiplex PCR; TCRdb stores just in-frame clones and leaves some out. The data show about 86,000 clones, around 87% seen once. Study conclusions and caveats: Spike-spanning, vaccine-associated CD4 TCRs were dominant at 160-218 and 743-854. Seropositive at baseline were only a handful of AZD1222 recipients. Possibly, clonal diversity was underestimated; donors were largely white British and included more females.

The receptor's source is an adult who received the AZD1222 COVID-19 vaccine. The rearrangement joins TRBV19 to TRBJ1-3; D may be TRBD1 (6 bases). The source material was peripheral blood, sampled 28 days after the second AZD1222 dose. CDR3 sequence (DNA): TGTGCCAGTAGTATAGGCCCGACAGGAGGGTCTGGAAACACCATATATTTT. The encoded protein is CASSIGPTGGSGNTIYF.